The entry that follows covers one T cell receptor (beta chain) sequence. These data come from a study of shared clonotypes between healthy human individuals. Sequencing used immunoSEQ multiplex PCR; TCRdb keeps in-frame clones, though not all of them. The sample carries over a million clones, approximately 97% recorded once. The CDR3 loop spans 15 amino acids. V trimming: 6 bases; J trimming: 6 bases; junction bases outside the gene matches: 13. In germline, CDR1 is LNHDA, CDR2 SQIVND (reference sequence). The receptor comes from a man aged 25 to 45 in good health. The sample taken for sequencing was naive CD4+ T cells sorted from blood. Subset here: CD45RA+ positively selected. The chain combines TRBV19 with TRBJ2-7, with 8 nucleotides matching TRBD1. The CDR3 nucleotides read TGTGCCAGTAGGGGCTCGGCAGGGGGCCAAGTCGAGCAGTACTTC. Encoded protein: CASRGSAGGQVEQYF.